The table lists the clone carrying this T cell receptor beta chain with a few counts. Its target is unknown. Using RNA transcripts, the TCR beta CDR3 regions were amplified. HTBI primers were used in a first-round RT-PCR, which preceded a second-round multiplex PCR. Each CDR3 protein is one row after TCRdb ran MiXCR on the multiplex PCR reads. The sample records under 800,000 distinct CDR3 sequences, around a fifth being singletons. This sample stems from a study of Graves' ophthalmopathy and Graves' hyperthyroidism. Findings and caveats of the study: Blood was where most expanded thyroid clonotypes above 0.001 frequency also turned up.

This CDR3 has 16 amino acids. Germline V gene sequence: CDR1 SGHDN, CDR2 FVKESK. V lost 1 base, J lost 3 bases, and 15 bases lay in between. The hyperthyroidism patients, aged 18 to 65, had been newly diagnosed, with under 2 months' duration. Patients were excluded if they had other autoimmune diseases or uncontrolled infections, and likewise if pregnancy or lactation applied. PBMCs were density-gradient isolated from about 9.6 ml fresh blood. V is TRBV14 and J is TRBJ1-1; D not certain. The sequence was collected from a woman under 30 with stable Graves' hyperthyroidism. Some clones in this sample may be carry-over from other donors' samples. The sequencing sample was made of peripheral blood. The CDR3 DNA reads as TGTGCCAGCAGCCAAGGGATGGTCCGGGGATACACTGAAGCTTTCTTT. It yields the protein CASSQGMVRGYTEAFF.